This passage covers 16 T cell receptor beta chains from one sample sequenced in a study of cytomegalovirus exposure and HLA in healthy donors. Amplification used 60 Vbeta primers and 13 Jbeta primers. Repertoires were generated with immunoSEQ multiplex PCR, while TCRdb's copy carries only in-frame clones and drops some. The sample consists of roughly 120,000 clones, about 73% of them appearing once. Material: PBMCs. These TCRs come from a woman aged 40 to 50 in good health and CMV-seronegative.

The gene calls are TRBV7-9 and TRBJ1-3, with 8 nucleotides matching TRBD1. This CDR3 spans 15 amino acids. Germline trimming cut 2 bases from V and 7 bases from J; bases unmatched to any gene: 7. Per germline, CDR1 SEHNR and CDR2 FQNEAQ (reference sequence). This chain's CDR3 is CASSLTGTGGNTIYF. The DNA of the CDR3 is TGTGCCAGCAGCTTAACCGGGACAGGTGGTAACACCATATATTTT.

The chain has TRBV19 and TRBJ2-2, with 8 bases matching TRBD2. The trim removed 4 bases at V and 5 bases at J, leaving 15 bases unmatched. Germline V gene data show CDR1 as LNHDA and CDR2 as SQIVND (reference sequence). This CDR3 region has 18 residues. The CDR3 spells CASSRPRGRTSNTGELFF. Written as DNA, the CDR3 is TGTGCCAGTAGTAGGCCCAGGGGAAGGACTAGCAATACCGGGGAGCTGTTTTTT.

The chain couples TRBV5-6 to TRBJ2-5, with TRBD1 identical over 10 bases. Germline V lookup: CDR1 SGHDT, CDR2 YYEEEE. The CDR3 contains 15 residues. J lost 3 bases, V lost 0 bases, and 2 bases had no gene match. CDR3 sequence: CASSLVDRGEETQYF. Written as DNA, the CDR3 is TGTGCCAGCAGCTTGGTGGACAGGGGGGAAGAGACCCAGTACTTC. The full variable domain, its missing parts supplied by reference TRBV5-6 and TRBJ2-5, is DAGVTQSPTHLIKTRGQQVTLRCSPKSGHDTVSWYQQALGQGPQFIFQYYEEEERQRGNFPDRFSGHQFPNYSSELNVNALLLGDSALYLCASSLVDRGEETQYFGPGTRLLVL.

The gene calls are TRBV7-2 and TRBJ2-1; 10 nucleotides agree with TRBD2. Unmatched junction bases numbered 8, after V lost 6 bases and J lost 9 bases. Germline lookup yields CDR1 SGHTA and CDR2 FQGNSA. This CDR3 contains 14 residues. CDR3 sequence (DNA): TGTGCCAGCAGAACCGGGACTAGCGACGCTGAGCAGTTCTTC. Amino acids: CASRTGTSDAEQFF.

The sample holds one count of this clone. This chain uses TRBV5-1 with TRBJ2-7; 7 bases fit TRBD1. V was clipped by 4 bases and J by 6 bases; unmatched bases: 10. Germline V gives CDR1 SGHRS, CDR2 YFSETQ. CDR3 length equals 14 residues. The DNA of the CDR3 is TGCGCCAGCAGCCTGCAGGGGGACCAGGGCGAGCAGTACTTC. As protein: CASSLQGDQGEQYF.

This chain uses TRBV6-5 with TRBJ1-2; D might be TRBD1 (6 bases). The germline CDR1 and CDR2 sequences are MNHEY and SVGAGI. The length of the CDR3 is 14 residues. Trimming pared 7 bases from V and 7 bases from J, leaving 19 bases between. CDR3 protein: CASTNGGGQTGYTF. The CDR3 bases are TGTGCCAGCACAAACGGGGGGGGGCAGACTGGCTACACCTTC.

The chain carries TRBV30 and TRBJ2-7, with 13 bases matching TRBD2. The CDR3 sequence is 15 residues long. Per germline, CDR1 GTSNPN and CDR2 SVGIG (reference sequence). J gave up 2 bases and V 0 bases, and 1 base lay outside the gene matches. The CDR3 sequence: CAWSVGLAGAYEQYF. In nucleotides, the CDR3 is TGTGCCTGGAGTGTAGGACTAGCGGGAGCCTACGAGCAGTACTTC.

The CDR3 DNA follows: TGTGCCAGCAGATTGACTAGCGGCTCCTACGAGCAGTACTTC. This sequence encodes CASRLTSGSYEQYF. The chain uses TRBV4-2 and TRBJ2-7; 9 positions match TRBD2. The CDR3 runs to 14 residues. Germline V gene data show CDR1 as LGHNA and CDR2 as YNFKEQ. The V segment lost 6 bases and the J segment 0 bases; nucleotides outside the gene matches: 3.

This chain uses TRBV4-2 with TRBJ2-5; TRBD1 matches 9 bases. V trimming: 1 base; J trimming: 5 bases; junction bases outside the gene matches: 8. CDR1 is LGHNA and CDR2 is YNFKEQ in the germline V gene. CDR3 size: 16 residues. CDR3 residues: CASSQVVTGGRETQYF. DNA of the CDR3: TGTGCCAGCAGCCAAGTTGTCACAGGGGGCCGGGAGACCCAGTACTTC.

The chain has TRBV19 and TRBJ1-5, with 9 nucleotides matching TRBD1. The ends lost 10 bases at V and 7 bases at J; junction bases unmatched: 26. Germline CDR1 LNHDA, CDR2 SQIVND (reference sequence). The CDR3 runs 19 residues. The CDR3 DNA is TGTGCCACCCCCACAATATACAGGGGGCGGCAAAAAAGAAGACAGCCCCAGCATTTT. Its translation is CATPTIYRGRQKRRQPQHF.

This chain uses TRBV5-1 with TRBJ2-1; D perhaps matches TRBD2 (6 bases). CDR1 is SGHRS, CDR2 YFSETQ, per germline. There are 16 residues in the CDR3. Trimming took 0 bases from V and 4 from J, leaving 14 bases between them. The CDR3 bases are TGCGCCAGCAGCTTGGTGGTCGGGGGAGGATACAATGAGCAGTTCTTC. Amino acids: CASSLVVGGGYNEQFF.

This clone has only a few counts. The J gene is TRBJ1-1, the V gene TRBV7-3; tentatively, D is TRBD1 (5 bases). The length of the CDR3 is 15 residues. V was pared by 5 bases and J by 4 bases, with 17 bases between. Germline values: CDR1 SGHTA, CDR2 FQGTGA. The chain's CDR3 is CASSKLQVGSTEAFF. DNA of the CDR3: TGTGCCAGCAGCAAATTACAGGTGGGCAGCACTGAAGCTTTCTTT.

This clone appeared once. The chain is built from TRBV6-1 and TRBJ2-7, with 11 bases identical to TRBD1. Germline CDR1 is MNHNS and CDR2 is SASEGT. V shed 7 bases, J shed 4 bases, and the junction held 3 bases outside the gene matches. The CDR3 contains 13 residues. CDR3 loop: CASKGTGGYEQYF. The CDR3 DNA reads as TGTGCCAGCAAAGGGACAGGGGGGTACGAGCAGTACTTC.

The rearrangement links TRBV5-1 to TRBJ1-1; maybe TRBD1 (5 bases). CDR3 size: 12 residues. CDR1 is SGHRS and CDR2 is YFSETQ in the germline V gene. Deletions cut 4 bases from V and 7 bases from J, with 11 bases between. CDR3 residues: CASSPGGIEAFF. As DNA, the CDR3 is TGCGCCAGCAGCCCGGGGGGGATTGAAGCTTTCTTT. Full variable domain (outside the CDR3, taken from reference TRBV5-1 and TRBJ1-1): KAGVTQTPRYLIKTRGQQVTLSCSPISGHRSVSWYQQTPGQGLQFLFEYFSETQRNKGNFPGRFSGRQFSNSRSEMNVSTLELGDSALYLCASSPGGIEAFFGQGTRLTVV.

The chain couples TRBV30 to TRBJ2-3; perhaps TRBD2 as D (5 bases). Trimming shortened V by 3 bases and J by 3 bases, and 16 bases separated the two germline ends. Germline values: CDR1 GTSNPN, CDR2 SVGIG (reference sequence). The CDR3 contains 15 residues. For the CDR3, the DNA is TGTGCCTGGAGGGAGAAAAGAGAGGGAACAGATACGCAGTATTTT. It translates to CAWREKREGTDTQYF.

The gene calls are TRBV9 and TRBJ2-3; D remains ambiguous. The CDR3 length is 14 residues. Trimming shortened V by 0 bases and J by 2 bases, and 7 bases separated the two germline ends. Germline V gives CDR1 SGDLS, CDR2 YYNGEE. The CDR3 DNA reads as TGTGCCAGCAGCGTAGTAATAGACACAGATACGCAGTATTTT. Translating it yields CASSVVIDTDTQYF.